The 23 T cell receptor beta chains below come from one sample, sequenced in a study of cytomegalovirus exposure and HLA in healthy donors. Profiled with immunoSEQ multiplex PCR; TCRdb holds only in-frame clones, not every one. The sample yields about 250,000 clones, about 90% seen once. The material sequenced was PBMCs. The receptors were sampled from a man younger than 35 in good health and CMV-seropositive.

This clone occurred once. This chain uses TRBV2 with TRBJ2-5; 11 bases align to TRBD1. The CDR3 covers 15 residues. In germline, CDR1 is SNHLY, CDR2 FYNNEI. V lost 5 bases to trimming and J lost 5 bases; unmatched junction nucleotides: 7. The CDR3 region has the DNA TGTGCCAGCAGTAAACGGACAGGGGGCGGGGAGACCCAGTACTTC. This encodes CASSKRTGGGETQYF.

The genes are TRBV4-1 and TRBJ1-3; 8 positions match TRBD1. Germline lookup yields CDR1 MGHRA and CDR2 YSYEKL. The CDR3 consists of 14 residues. Trimming took 4 bases from V and 4 from J; bases not matched to a gene: 3. The chain's CDR3 is CASSPGGWGNTIYF. CDR3 coding DNA: TGCGCCAGCAGCCCAGGGGGCTGGGGAAACACCATATATTTT.

The gene calls are TRBV6-5 and TRBJ1-2; D is perhaps TRBD1 (6 bases). Germline V lookup: CDR1 MNHEY, CDR2 SVGAGI. The germline V and J ends were trimmed by 2 bases and 1 base, with 11 bases remaining between them. The CDR3 runs to 15 residues. This chain's CDR3 is CASSYGGQINYGYTF. The CDR3 DNA reads TGTGCCAGCAGTTACGGGGGACAAATTAACTATGGCTACACCTTC.

This rearrangement joins TRBV4-1 to TRBJ1-5; D gene ambiguous. Trimming left V 2 bases short and J 4 bases short, with 9 bases between. CDR1 MGHRA and CDR2 YSYEKL come from the germline V gene. This CDR3 is built from 14 residues. CDR3: CASSQSGKNQPQHF. In nucleotides, the CDR3 is TGCGCCAGCAGCCAATCGGGAAAAAATCAGCCCCAGCATTTT.

This clone was seen a handful of times. The V call is TRBV15, the J call TRBJ1-2; D remains unclear. CDR1 is LNHNV and CDR2 is YYDKDF in the germline V gene (reference sequence). V lost 0 bases, J lost 7 bases, and 30 bases lay in between. The CDR3 runs 20 residues. CDR3 protein: CATSRDPFRQDSFSKGGYTF. CDR3 nucleotides: TGTGCCACCAGCAGAGATCCCTTCCGGCAGGATTCTTTTTCGAAAGGTGGCTACACCTTC.

The chain couples TRBV28 to TRBJ2-1; weak D call: TRBD2 (5 bases). The ends were cut back, 2 bases at V and 0 bases at J, with 8 bases in the middle. The germline CDR1 and CDR2 sequences are MDHEN and SYDVKM. The CDR3 spans 15 residues. DNA for the CDR3: TGTGCCAGCAGTTTAAGCGGCGGCTCCTACAATGAGCAGTTCTTC. It encodes CASSLSGGSYNEQFF.

The rearrangement joins TRBV28 to TRBJ2-5; D not certain. The V gene's germline CDR1 is MDHEN and CDR2 SYDVKM. This CDR3 is 14 amino acids long. V was clipped by 5 bases and J by 7 bases, with 17 bases between them. Here the CDR3 reads CASSPSDVSGTQYF. The CDR3 region has the DNA TGTGCCAGCAGTCCCTCGGACGTCTCAGGGACCCAGTACTTC.

The chain links TRBV5-1 to TRBJ2-2; D is undetermined. V was shortened by 0 bases and J by 2 bases, with 11 bases between the two germline ends. The germline gives CDR1 SGHRS, CDR2 YFSETQ. The CDR3 runs 16 residues. The CDR3 DNA follows: TGCGCCAGCAGCTTGGAGTTGCCGCCCAACACCGGGGAGCTGTTTTTT. Its translation: CASSLELPPNTGELFF.

Only a few counts were recorded for this clone. The CDR3 bases are TGTGCCAGCAGTGACAGGTCGGGTGGCTACACCTTC. It yields the protein CASSDRSGGYTF. The J gene is TRBJ1-2, the V gene TRBV27; TRBD1 is a possible D gene (6 bases). Germline loops: CDR1 MNHEY, CDR2 SMNVEV (reference sequence). Trimming removed 5 bases at V and 7 bases at J, with 11 bases between. The CDR3 runs to 12 residues.

This clone has only one observation. This rearrangement joins TRBV28 to TRBJ2-7, with 7 bases identical to TRBD1. Trimming took 3 bases from V and 7 from J; bases not matched to a gene: 18. The CDR3 is made up of 17 amino acids. Germline loops: CDR1 MDHEN, CDR2 SYDVKM. The CDR3 bases are TGTGCCAGCAGTTTTCCTAAAGACCCGGGACAGAGGGAAGAGCAGTACTTC. Translated: CASSFPKDPGQREEQYF.

The chain couples TRBV5-4 to TRBJ2-1, with 12 bases lining up with TRBD2. CDR3 size: 15 residues. V lost 5 bases to trimming and J lost 10 bases; unmatched junction nucleotides: 10. In germline, CDR1 is SGHNT, CDR2 YYREEE (reference sequence). The CDR3 DNA is TGTGCCAGCAGTCCTAGACTAGCGGGAGAAGGGGAGCAGTTCTTC. Protein sequence: CASSPRLAGEGEQFF.

CDR3 protein: CASGNTGTDYGYTF. The CDR3 DNA is TGTGCTAGTGGAAATACAGGGACGGACTATGGCTACACCTTC. V gene TRBV12-5 combines with J gene TRBJ1-2; D may be TRBD1 (6 bases). Trimming cost V 6 bases and J 3 bases, with 14 bases left between them. The CDR3 covers 14 residues. Germline values: CDR1 LGHNT, CDR2 FRNRAP.

The CDR3 loop reads CASRELTSAYPGEQFF. The CDR3 DNA reads TGTGCCAGCCGCGAGCTGACTAGCGCCTATCCCGGGGAGCAGTTCTTC. The genes are TRBV2 and TRBJ2-1; 8 bases map to TRBD2. CDR3 size: 16 residues. Per the germline V gene, CDR1 is SNHLY and CDR2 is FYNNEI. V dropped 8 bases and J dropped 10; count of bases not matched to a gene: 19.

This clone was counted once. The chain employs TRBV19 and TRBJ2-4; 7 bases align to TRBD1. The CDR3 length is 14 residues. Per the germline V gene, CDR1 is LNHDA and CDR2 is SQIVND (reference sequence). After removal of 2 bases from V and 8 bases from J, the junction contained 6 bases not matched to a gene. As DNA, the CDR3 is TGTGCCAGTAGTATATGGGACAGTCCGCACATTCAGTACTTC. Translated, it gives CASSIWDSPHIQYF. Complete variable domain (other parts from reference TRBV19 and TRBJ2-4): DGGITQSPKYLFRKEGQNVTLSCEQNLNHDAMYWYRQDPGQGLRLIYYSQIVNDFQKGDIAEGYSVSREKKESFPLTVTSAQKNPTAFYLCASSIWDSPHIQYFGAGTRLSVL.

The chain joins TRBV6-5 to TRBJ1-2; 7 bases agree with TRBD1. Germline CDR1 and CDR2: MNHEY and SVGAGI. CDR3 length: 14 amino acids. Trimming removed 6 bases from V and 2 bases from J; junction bases left unmatched: 6. CDR3 sequence: CASSRRQGNYGYTF. The CDR3 coding sequence is TGTGCCAGCAGCCGCAGACAGGGCAACTATGGCTACACCTTC.

A remark on this clone: The sample contains more than one DNA sequence encoding this CDR3. This chain links TRBV29-1 with TRBJ2-3; D is unresolved. The CDR3 extends over 11 amino acids. Trimming removed 4 bases from V and 2 bases from J, with 4 bases in between. Germline CDR1 SQVTM, CDR2 ANQGSEA. DNA for the CDR3: TGCAGCGTTGCGTCCACAGATACGCAGTATTTT. Amino acids: CSVASTDTQYF.

This clone turned up a few times. The chain combines TRBV6-5 with TRBJ1-2; perhaps TRBD1 as D (5 bases). Germline-derived CDR1 and CDR2 are MNHEY and SVGAGI. The CDR3 is 12 amino acids. CDR3 bases: TGTGCGAGTCGGGCGGGGGATTATGGCTACACCTTC. This sequence encodes CASRAGDYGYTF.

This chain links TRBV28 with TRBJ2-7; the match to TRBD2 covers 9 bases. Germline CDR1 is MDHEN and CDR2 is SYDVKM. V was clipped by 6 bases and J by 10 bases; unmatched bases: 4. This CDR3 has 11 amino acids. The CDR3 is CASSLTSGQYF. As DNA, the CDR3 is TGTGCCAGCAGCCTGACTAGCGGCCAGTACTTC.

The sample holds one count of this clone. The chain is built from TRBV6-5 and TRBJ1-4; the D is unclear. Looked up from germline, CDR1 is MNHEY and CDR2 is SVGAGI. This CDR3 spans 12 amino acids. Trimming cost V 5 bases and J 4 bases, with 5 bases left between them. This CDR3 is CASSRDNEKLFF. The CDR3 bases are TGTGCCAGCAGTAGAGATAATGAAAAACTGTTTTTT.

CDR3 loop: CASSPSRGNEQFF. The CDR3 bases are TGTGCCAGCAGCCCATCCCGGGGAAATGAGCAGTTCTTC. J is TRBJ2-1 and V is TRBV6-6, with a possible D match to TRBD2 (5 bases). Trimming pared 6 bases from V and 7 bases from J, leaving 13 bases between. The V gene's germline CDR1 is MNHNY and CDR2 SVGAGI (reference sequence). The CDR3 length is 13 residues.

This chain uses TRBV7-9 with TRBJ1-1, with D unclear. The CDR3 length is 13 residues. Looked up from germline, CDR1 is SEHNR and CDR2 is FQNEAQ (reference sequence). Trimming took 5 bases from V and 2 from J, leaving 9 bases between them. CDR3 amino acids: CASSARLNTEAFF. Written as DNA, the CDR3 is TGTGCCAGCAGCGCGAGACTAAACACTGAAGCTTTCTTT.

This chain links TRBV4-1 with TRBJ2-7, with D possibly TRBD2 on 6 matching bases. V was cut by 3 bases and J by 0 bases, with 15 bases left in between. From germline, CDR1 is MGHRA and CDR2 YSYEKL. This CDR3 has 16 residues. The CDR3 region has the DNA TGCGCCAGCAGCCAGGTGGGACTCCCCGGCTCCTACGAGCAGTACTTC. It codes for CASSQVGLPGSYEQYF.

This clone was seen repeatedly, ten times or more. This chain joins TRBV30 and TRBJ2-7, with D possibly TRBD2 on 6 matching bases. The germline V and J ends were trimmed by 4 bases and 6 bases, with 19 bases remaining between them. The CDR3 runs 14 residues. Looked up from germline, CDR1 is GTSNPN and CDR2 is SVGIG (reference sequence). CDR3 coding DNA: TGTGCCTGGAAGGGACTCCCGTCGAGGGGCGAGCAGTACTTC. Protein sequence: CAWKGLPSRGEQYF.